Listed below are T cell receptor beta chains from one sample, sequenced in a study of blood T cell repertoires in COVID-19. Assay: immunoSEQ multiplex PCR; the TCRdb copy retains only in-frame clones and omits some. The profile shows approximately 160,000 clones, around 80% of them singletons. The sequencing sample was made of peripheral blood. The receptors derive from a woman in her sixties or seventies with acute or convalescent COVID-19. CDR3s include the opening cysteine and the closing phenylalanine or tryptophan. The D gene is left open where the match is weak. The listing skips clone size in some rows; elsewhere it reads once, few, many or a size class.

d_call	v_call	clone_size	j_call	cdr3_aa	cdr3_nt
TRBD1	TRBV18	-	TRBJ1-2	CASSPPGQGEKYGYTF	TGTGCCAGCTCACCACCGGGACAGGGCGAGAAGTATGGCTACACCTTC
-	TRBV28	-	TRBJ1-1	CASSPGGVNTEAFF	TGTGCCAGCAGTCCCGGGGGAGTAAACACTGAAGCTTTCTTT
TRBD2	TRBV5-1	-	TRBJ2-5	CASSPRGGYQETQYF	TGCGCCAGCAGCCCGCGGGGAGGGTACCAAGAGACCCAGTACTTC
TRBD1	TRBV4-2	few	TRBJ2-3	CASSRGDRGRADTQYF	TGTGCCAGCAGCCGAGGGGACAGGGGGCGCGCGGATACGCAGTATTTT
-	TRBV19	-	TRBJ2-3	CASRPKTVFTDTQYF	TGTGCCAGTAGGCCAAAGACAGTTTTCACAGATACGCAGTATTTT
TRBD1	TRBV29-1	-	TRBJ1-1	CSVVGTGADRNTEAFF	TGCAGCGTTGTGGGGACAGGGGCGGATAGGAACACTGAAGCTTTCTTT
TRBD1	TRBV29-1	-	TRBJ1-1	CSVEPGGTEAFF	TGCAGCGTTGAACCAGGGGGCACTGAAGCTTTCTTT
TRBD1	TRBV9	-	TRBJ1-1	CASSAKTGSVNTEAFF	TGTGCCAGCAGCGCTAAGACAGGGAGCGTGAACACTGAAGCTTTCTTT
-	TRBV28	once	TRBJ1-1	CASSLGRGPNTEAFF	TGTGCCAGCAGTTTAGGTAGGGGCCCGAACACTGAAGCTTTCTTT
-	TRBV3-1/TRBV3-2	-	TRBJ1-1	CASSPRGGNTEAFF	TGTGCCAGCAGCCCCCGGGGGGGAAACACTGAAGCTTTCTTT
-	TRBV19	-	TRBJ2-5	CASSGQFQETQYF	TGTGCCAGTAGTGGACAGTTTCAAGAGACCCAGTACTTC
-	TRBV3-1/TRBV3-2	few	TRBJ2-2	CASSPRSLQGAGELFF	TGTGCCAGCAGCCCGCGCTCTCTCCAGGGCGCCGGGGAGCTGTTTTTT
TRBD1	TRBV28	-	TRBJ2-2	CASMRDRVAGELFF	TGTGCCAGCATGCGGGACAGGGTGGCCGGGGAGCTGTTTTTT
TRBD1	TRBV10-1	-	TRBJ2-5	CASSEVDRQETQYF	TGCGCCAGCAGTGAGGTGGACAGGCAAGAGACCCAGTACTTC
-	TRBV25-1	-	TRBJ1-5	CASGGGSLGNQPQHF	TGTGCCAGTGGGGGGGGGTCCCTCGGCAATCAGCCCCAGCATTTT
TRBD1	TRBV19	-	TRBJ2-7	CASSRQGNYEQYF	TGTGCCAGTAGTAGACAGGGGAACTACGAGCAGTACTTC
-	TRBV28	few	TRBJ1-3	CASSLGGALTFTGNTIYF	TGTGCCAGCAGTTTAGGGGGGGCCCTTACCTTTACTGGAAACACCATATATTTT
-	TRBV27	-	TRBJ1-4	CASSLDREKLFF	TGTGCCAGCAGTTTAGACAGGGAAAAACTGTTTTTT
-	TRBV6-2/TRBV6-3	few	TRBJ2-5	CASSYGGTDQETQYF	TGTGCCAGCAGTTACGGGGGGACAGACCAAGAGACCCAGTACTTC
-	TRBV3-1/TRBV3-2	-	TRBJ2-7	CASTPGGISYEQYF	TGTGCCAGCACCCCCGGAGGGATCTCCTACGAGCAGTACTTC